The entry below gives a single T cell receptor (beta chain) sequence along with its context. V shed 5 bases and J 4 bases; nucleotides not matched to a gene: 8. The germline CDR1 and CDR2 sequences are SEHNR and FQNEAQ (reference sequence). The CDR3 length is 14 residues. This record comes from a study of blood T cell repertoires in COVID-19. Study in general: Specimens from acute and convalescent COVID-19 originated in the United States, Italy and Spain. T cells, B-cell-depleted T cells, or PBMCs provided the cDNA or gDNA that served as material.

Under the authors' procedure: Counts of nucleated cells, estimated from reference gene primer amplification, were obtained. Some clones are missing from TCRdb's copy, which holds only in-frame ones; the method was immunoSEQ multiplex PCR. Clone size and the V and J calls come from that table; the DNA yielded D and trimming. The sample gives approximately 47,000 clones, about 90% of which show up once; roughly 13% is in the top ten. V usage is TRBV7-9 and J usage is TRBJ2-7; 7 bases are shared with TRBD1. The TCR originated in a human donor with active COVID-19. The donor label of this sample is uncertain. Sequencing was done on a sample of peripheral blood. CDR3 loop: CASSADRNPYEQYF. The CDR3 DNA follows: TGTGCCAGCAGCGCGGACAGGAACCCTTACGAGCAGTACTTC.